A single sample is the source of the 25 T cell receptor beta chains below, sequenced in a study of cytomegalovirus exposure and HLA in healthy donors (dated 2017 in TCRdb). Library preparation used the immunoSEQ multiplex PCR assay. For the multiplex PCR, a mixture combining 60 forward primers for TCR Vbeta segments and 13 reverse primers for TCR Jbeta segments was used. This is the immuneACCESS table as TCRdb keeps it, with only in-frame sequences that have V and J called. A part of the clones is gone; compared with another copy, unresolved V genes explain less than half, and the rest is unexplained. This sample gives around 150,000 clones in total; 75% to 85% of them show up just once. The ten largest clonotypes hold 7.4% of the sample. What was sequenced was PBMCs. These receptors all come from a male donor in good health and CMV-seropositive.

The V and J genes are TRBV6-4 and TRBJ2-1; 7 nucleotides agree with TRBD2. This CDR3 spans 15 amino acids. Germline CDR1 MRHNA, CDR2 SNTAGT. After removal of 6 bases from V and 10 bases from J, the junction contained 15 bases not matched to a gene. This CDR3 reads CASSLGSGVLTEQFF. CDR3 nucleotides: TGTGCCAGCAGCTTGGGGAGCGGGGTCCTCACGGAGCAGTTCTTC.

This sequence joins TRBV7-3 and TRBJ1-1, with 7 bases matching TRBD1. Germline V lookup: CDR1 SGHTA, CDR2 FQGTGA. The CDR3 length is 13 residues. With V trimmed by 5 bases and J by 4 bases, 4 bases remained unmatched. The CDR3 reads CASSLTGFTEAFF. The DNA of the CDR3 is TGTGCCAGCAGCCTGACAGGGTTCACTGAAGCTTTCTTT.

Of note for this clone: Other DNA sequences in this specimen translate into the identical CDR3. V gene TRBV2 combines with J gene TRBJ2-7; 15 nucleotides agree with TRBD2. Trimming at V came to 4 bases and at J to 1 base, leaving 5 bases not matched to a gene. Germline CDR1 and CDR2: SNHLY and FYNNEI. CDR3 size: 17 residues. This chain's CDR3 is CASSAEGLAGGSYEQYF. The CDR3 nucleotides read TGTGCCAGCAGTGCCGAGGGACTAGCGGGGGGTTCCTACGAGCAGTACTTC.

The chain employs TRBV2 and TRBJ2-5, with D possibly being TRBD2 (6 bases). The CDR3 sequence is 15 residues long. Between the trimmed V and J ends, which lost 6 bases and 5 bases, there was a span of 19 bases. The germline gives CDR1 SNHLY, CDR2 FYNNEI. In nucleotides, the CDR3 is TGTGCCAGCAGCCAAAGAGAACTAGCTGTCGAGACCCAGTACTTC. It specifies CASSQRELAVETQYF.

The chain carries TRBV6-6 and TRBJ2-7; no reliable D call. The CDR3 consists of 11 residues. V dropped 10 bases and J dropped 6 bases, with 13 bases sitting between them. Germline loops: CDR1 MNHNY, CDR2 SVGAGI (reference sequence). The DNA of the CDR3 is TGTGCCACCTCAGGAAACGCCGAGCAGTACTTC. Amino acid sequence: CATSGNAEQYF.

The genes are TRBV9 and TRBJ1-2; D not resolved. Germline assignment: CDR1 SGDLS and CDR2 YYNGEE. V was trimmed by 3 bases and J by 8 bases, leaving 14 bases between them. This CDR3 is 13 amino acids long. CDR3 DNA: TGTGCCAGCAGCGCTCCTGAGGGAGGAGGCTACACCTTC. It is translated as CASSAPEGGGYTF.

The CDR3 region has the DNA TGTGCCAGCAACACTATCGGGGACAGGGACCCTAACTATGGCTACACCTTC. It encodes CASNTIGDRDPNYGYTF. The V gene is TRBV7-9, the J gene TRBJ1-2; 9 nucleotides line up with TRBD1. V was clipped by 7 bases and J by 0 bases; unmatched bases: 12. This CDR3 is built from 17 residues. The germline CDR1 and CDR2 sequences are SEHNR and FQNEAQ (reference sequence).

The chain's CDR3 is CASSGGITQYF. CDR3 sequence (DNA): TGTGCCAGCAGCGGAGGTATAACGCAGTATTTT. The rearrangement uses TRBV9 and TRBJ2-3; no firm D call. Deletions cut 3 bases from V and 9 bases from J, with 8 bases between. CDR3 length: 11 amino acids. Germline lookup yields CDR1 SGDLS and CDR2 YYNGEE.

This rearrangement joins TRBV6-6 to TRBJ1-1; D may be TRBD1 (6 bases). V shed 0 bases and J shed 3 bases, with 8 bases lying between them. The CDR3 spans 14 residues. Germline V lookup: CDR1 MNHNY, CDR2 SVGAGI (reference sequence). The CDR3 DNA reads as TGTGCCAGCAGTTACTCAGGGGGGGACACTGAAGCTTTCTTT. Translation gives CASSYSGGDTEAFF.

This chain uses TRBV6-1 with TRBJ1-1; D perhaps matches TRBD1 (5 bases). Germline V gives CDR1 MNHNS, CDR2 SASEGT. The CDR3 totals 12 residues. V lost 6 bases to trimming and J lost 4 bases, with 9 bases between them. The CDR3, as DNA: TGTGCCAGCAGAAGGGGCGGCACTGAAGCTTTCTTT. Its protein product is CASRRGGTEAFF.

The V gene is TRBV29-1, the J gene TRBJ1-1, with D possibly matching TRBD1 (5 bases). The CDR3 spans 12 residues. Trimming stripped 7 bases from V and 4 bases from J, with 13 bases between. The germline V gene has CDR1 SQVTM and CDR2 ANQGSEA. CDR3 residues: CSGWGDGTEAFF. In nucleotides, the CDR3 is TGCAGCGGGTGGGGGGACGGCACTGAAGCTTTCTTT. Based on the CDR3 plus reference TRBV29-1 and TRBJ1-1, the full variable domain is SAVISQKPSRDICQRGTSLTIQCQVDSQVTMMFWYRQQPGQSLTLIATANQGSEATYESGFVIDKFPISRPNLTFSTLTVSNMSPEDSSIYLCSGWGDGTEAFFGQGTRLTVV.

The V call is TRBV6-6, the J call TRBJ2-1; D may be TRBD2 (6 bases). CDR3 length: 16 amino acids. CDR1 is MNHNY and CDR2 is SVGAGI in the germline V gene (reference sequence). V dropped 4 bases and J dropped 10 bases, with 23 bases sitting between them. The CDR3 DNA reads as TGTGCCAGCAGTTCTCTTGGAGGGGAAGGTAAACGGGAGCAGTTCTTC. This encodes CASSSLGGEGKREQFF.

The V gene is TRBV19, the J gene TRBJ2-7; a weak D match, TRBD1 (5 bases). The CDR3 spans 13 residues. Germline lookup yields CDR1 LNHDA and CDR2 SQIVND (reference sequence). Trimming stripped 1 base from V and 7 bases from J, with 11 bases between. For the CDR3, the DNA is TGTGCCAGTAGTATAGTAAGGGGCCGGGAGCAGTACTTC. This sequence encodes CASSIVRGREQYF.

The table lists this clone with a count of one. V usage is TRBV5-6 and J usage is TRBJ1-2; D is possibly TRBD1 (6 bases). The CDR3 contains 14 residues. V gave up 3 bases and J gave up 4 bases, with 13 bases separating them. The germline CDR1 and CDR2 sequences are SGHDT and YYEEEE. The CDR3 region has the DNA TGTGCCAGCAGCTCCCTCCGGGGGGCCTATGGCTACACCTTC. This codes for CASSSLRGAYGYTF.

The chain couples TRBV7-2 to TRBJ2-1; 10 bases agree with TRBD2. Per germline, CDR1 SGHTA and CDR2 FQGNSA. Trimming cost V 5 bases and J 5 bases; bases outside gene matches: 6. This CDR3 has 15 residues. The CDR3 protein is CASSSTSGDHNEQFF. The CDR3 DNA reads TGTGCCAGCAGCAGCACTAGCGGGGATCACAATGAGCAGTTCTTC.

The chain recombines TRBV4-1 with TRBJ2-5; tentative D call: TRBD2 (5 bases). Germline V CDR1 and CDR2: MGHRA, YSYEKL. The CDR3 is made up of 13 amino acids. The V and J ends lost 0 bases and 10 bases respectively, with 12 bases between them. CDR3 nucleotides: TGCGCCAGCAGCCAAGAAGGAGGACCGAACCAGTACTTC. Its protein product is CASSQEGGPNQYF.

The rearrangement links TRBV5-4 to TRBJ2-7; the match to TRBD1 covers 8 bases. The J segment lost 6 bases and the V segment lost 0 bases, leaving 8 bases of the junction unmatched. CDR3 length equals 15 residues. The germline CDR1 and CDR2 sequences are SGHNT and YYREEE (reference sequence). The CDR3: CASSLGTGSRSEQYF. As DNA, the CDR3 is TGTGCCAGCAGCTTGGGGACAGGGAGTCGGTCCGAGCAGTACTTC.

The chain links TRBV11-1 to TRBJ1-1, with unresolved D. The CDR3 has 12 amino acids. Germline CDR1 reads SGHAT; CDR2 reads FQDESV (reference sequence). Deletions cut 5 bases from V and 7 bases from J, with 11 bases between. This CDR3 is CASSLVGGEAFF. The DNA of the CDR3 is TGTGCCAGCAGCCTGGTAGGAGGTGAAGCTTTCTTT. The full variable domain, in which reference TRBV11-1 and TRBJ1-1 provide the parts outside the CDR3, is EAEVAQSPRYKITEKSQAVAFWCDPISGHATLYWYRQILGQGPELLVQFQDESVVDDSQLPKDRFSAERLKGVDSTLKIQPAELGDSAMYLCASSLVGGEAFFGQGTRLTVV.

This chain uses TRBV27 with TRBJ2-3; 9 positions agree with TRBD2. V trimming: 10 bases; J trimming: 1 base; junction bases outside the gene matches: 12. CDR1 and CDR2 from the germline V gene are MNHEY and SMNVEV (reference sequence). CDR3 length: 16 residues. CDR3 nucleotide sequence: TGTGCCACCCTAATGAGGGCTAGCGGGGGCACAGATACGCAGTATTTT. As protein: CATLMRASGGTDTQYF.

This clone was detected only once. This chain links TRBV30 with TRBJ1-5; TRBD1 is a possible D gene (6 bases). Looked up from germline, CDR1 is GTSNPN and CDR2 is SVGIG (reference sequence). CDR3 length: 13 residues. Trimming cost V 3 bases and J 7 bases, with 13 bases left between them. The CDR3: CAWRAGVEQPQHF. The CDR3 DNA sequence: TGTGCCTGGAGGGCAGGGGTGGAGCAGCCCCAGCATTTT.

This chain uses TRBV19 with TRBJ1-2; a possible D gene is TRBD1 (5 bases). V lost 3 bases, J lost 4 bases, and 15 bases lay in between. This CDR3 spans 15 amino acids. Germline CDR1 is LNHDA and CDR2 is SQIVND (reference sequence). The CDR3 loop is CASSIGRALTYGYTF. The CDR3 DNA follows: TGTGCCAGTAGTATCGGCAGGGCTCTCACCTATGGCTACACCTTC.

The gene calls are TRBV6-5 and TRBJ2-2, with D possibly being TRBD1 (6 bases). Trimming shortened V by 7 bases and J by 5 bases, and 17 bases separated the two germline ends. CDR1 and CDR2 from the germline V gene are MNHEY and SVGAGI. The CDR3 spans 15 residues. CDR3 nucleotides: TGTGCCAGCACCAAGAATAGAGGGGGAACCGGGGAGCTGTTTTTT. Amino acid sequence: CASTKNRGGTGELFF.

A few counts support this clone. In nucleotides, the CDR3 is TGTGCCAGCAGAACCCAGGGGCGGAACACTGAAGCTTTCTTT. Translated, it gives CASRTQGRNTEAFF. J is TRBJ1-1 and V is TRBV6-5; weak D call: TRBD1 (6 bases). Trimming left V 6 bases short and J 1 base short, with 12 bases between. The length of the CDR3 is 14 residues. CDR1 MNHEY and CDR2 SVGAGI come from the germline V gene.

The genes are TRBV11-2 and TRBJ1-2, with a weak D call TRBD1 (5 bases). This CDR3 spans 14 amino acids. Germline V lookup: CDR1 SGHAT, CDR2 FQNNGV. The V end lost 3 bases, the J end lost 5 bases, and 13 bases lay between the germline ends. Here the CDR3 reads CASSFPRQIYGYTF. The CDR3 DNA reads TGTGCCAGCAGCTTCCCTCGACAGATATATGGCTACACCTTC.

The chain combines TRBV7-6 with TRBJ1-6; possible D gene TRBD1, 5 bases. V lost 5 bases and J lost 5, with 13 bases in between. Per the germline V gene, CDR1 is SGHVS and CDR2 is FNYEAQ. The CDR3 runs 15 residues. The CDR3 sequence is CASSEAGPDNSPLHF. Here the CDR3 DNA reads TGTGCCAGCAGCGAAGCAGGGCCAGATAATTCACCCCTCCACTTT. Drawing the rest from reference TRBV7-6 and TRBJ1-6, the complete variable domain is GAGVSQSPRYKVTKRGQDVALRCDPISGHVSLYWYRQALGQGPEFLTYFNYEAQQDKSGLPNDRFSAERPEGSISTLTIQRTEQRDSAMYRCASSEAGPDNSPLHFGNGTRLTVT.